A single sample gave rise to the 19 T cell receptor beta chains below, sequenced in a study of T cell responses to AZD1222 COVID-19 vaccine. Assay used: immunoSEQ multiplex PCR; TCRdb lists only in-frame clones, some missing. The table shows around 180,000 clones, with around 87% occurring only once. This specimen consisted of peripheral blood, obtained on day 0 of MenACWY control vaccination. Source of these receptors: an adult in good health.

The chain recombines TRBV5-5 with TRBJ2-1; 12 bases are a match to TRBD2. Unmatched junction bases numbered 8, after V lost 4 bases and J lost 9 bases. Germline CDR1 reads SGHKS; CDR2 reads YYEKEE (reference sequence). The CDR3 consists of 15 residues. CDR3 DNA: TGTGCCAGCAGCGACACTAGCGGGGGGAGAGGTGAGCAGTTCTTC. The encoded protein is CASSDTSGGRGEQFF.

J is TRBJ1-3 and V is TRBV13; 8 bases are a match to TRBD1. Per the germline V gene, CDR1 is PRHDT and CDR2 is FYEKMQ (reference sequence). This CDR3 comprises 17 residues. The V gene end was trimmed by 3 bases and the J gene end by 0 bases; junction bases not matched to a gene: 7. This chain's CDR3 is CASSLRQGRHSGNTIYF. Written as DNA, the CDR3 is TGTGCCAGCAGCTTGAGACAGGGGCGTCACTCTGGAAACACCATATATTTT.

The chain links TRBV25-1 to TRBJ2-7, with TRBD1 matching over 9 bases. This CDR3 region has 17 residues. The junction had 17 bases not matched to a gene; V was cut back by 6 bases and J by 5 bases. Germline loops: CDR1 MGHDK, CDR2 SYGVNS. The CDR3 DNA follows: TGTGCCAGCAGCCCCGCCCCGGGACAGGGAATGTCCAACGAGCAGTACTTC. Residues: CASSPAPGQGMSNEQYF.

The chain recombines TRBV5-4 with TRBJ1-2; the D is unclear. CDR1 and CDR2 (germline): SGHNT, YYREEE (reference sequence). The V end lost 1 base, the J end lost 1 base, and 8 bases lay between the germline ends. The CDR3 loop spans 14 amino acids. The CDR3 DNA follows: TGTGCCAGCAGCTTGCACCAGAGTAACTATGGCTACACCTTC. Its protein is CASSLHQSNYGYTF.

The chain joins TRBV30 to TRBJ2-6, with 8 positions matching TRBD2. CDR3 length: 16 amino acids. With 0 bases clipped from V and 2 bases from J, the junction kept 3 bases outside the gene matches. Germline lookup yields CDR1 GTSNPN and CDR2 SVGIG (reference sequence). The CDR3 protein is CAWSVRGGAGANVLTF. CDR3 coding DNA: TGTGCCTGGAGTGTACGGGGGGGCGCTGGGGCCAACGTCCTGACTTTC.

This chain connects TRBV29-1 to TRBJ2-2; TRBD2 agrees at 11 bases. Trimming cost V 7 bases and J 7 bases; bases outside gene matches: 11. Germline values: CDR1 SQVTM, CDR2 ANQGSEA. The CDR3 is 15 residues long. In DNA, the CDR3 is TGCAGCGCCACCAGTAGCGGGAGGGCCGACGGGGAGCTGTTTTTT. This encodes CSATSSGRADGELFF.

This chain joins TRBV7-9 and TRBJ2-7; D perhaps matches TRBD1 (6 bases). The V gene's germline CDR1 is SEHNR and CDR2 FQNEAQ (reference sequence). V was cut by 5 bases and J by 4 bases, with 15 bases left in between. The length of the CDR3 is 14 residues. The CDR3 loop is CASSTMGRGYEQYF. The DNA for the CDR3 is TGTGCCAGCAGCACAATGGGCAGGGGATACGAGCAGTACTTC.

V usage is TRBV4-2 and J usage is TRBJ2-7; the match to TRBD2 covers 15 bases. This CDR3 region has 16 residues. The V segment lost 1 base and the J segment 6 bases; nucleotides outside the gene matches: 4. Germline CDR1 LGHNA, CDR2 YNFKEQ. CDR3 nucleotides: TGTGCCAGCAGCCAAGGGGGGGGACTAGCGGGAGGCGAGCAGTACTTC. Translation gives CASSQGGGLAGGEQYF.

The genes are TRBV2 and TRBJ2-7; 11 nucleotides align to TRBD1. Germline trimming cut 7 bases from V and 4 bases from J; bases unmatched to any gene: 6. Germline V gene data show CDR1 as SNHLY and CDR2 as FYNNEI. The CDR3 is 14 residues long. CDR3 sequence: CASKTDRGRYEQYF. CDR3 DNA: TGTGCCAGCAAGACGGACAGGGGGCGGTACGAGCAGTACTTC.

The rearrangement joins TRBV11-2 to TRBJ2-7, with 7 bases fitting TRBD2. Germline V gene lookup returns CDR1 SGHAT and CDR2 FQNNGV. V lost 0 bases and J lost 3; bases outside the gene matches: 5. The CDR3 runs to 15 residues. For the CDR3, the DNA is TGTGCCAGCAGCTTAGATGACGGCGGGAGCTACGAGCAGTACTTC. Residues: CASSLDDGGSYEQYF.

This clone was seen a single time. The rearrangement links TRBV3-1 (or the pseudogene TRBV3-2) to TRBJ1-2; TRBD1 is a possible D gene (5 bases). Germline lookup yields CDR1 LGHDT and CDR2 YNNKEL (reference sequence). V was pared by 1 base and J by 3 bases, with 12 bases between. This CDR3 region has 15 residues. The CDR3 here is CASSQVAGIDYGYTF. The CDR3, as DNA: TGTGCCAGCAGCCAAGTTGCAGGGATCGACTATGGCTACACCTTC.

The chain couples TRBV7-9 to TRBJ2-7; TRBD1 agrees at 9 bases. The CDR3 is 14 amino acids. The trim removed 1 base at V and 4 bases at J, leaving 2 bases unmatched. Germline-derived CDR1 and CDR2 are SEHNR and FQNEAQ (reference sequence). CDR3 DNA: TGTGCCAGCAGCTTAGAGGGACAGGGATACGAGCAGTACTTC. Residues: CASSLEGQGYEQYF.

This chain links TRBV28 with TRBJ2-7; TRBD2 agrees at 13 bases. The germline gives CDR1 MDHEN, CDR2 SYDVKM. This CDR3 region has 14 residues. Trimming cost V 7 bases and J 3 bases; bases outside gene matches: 3. The CDR3 nucleotides are TGTGCCAGCACGGGACTAGCGGGAATCTACGAGCAGTACTTC. Residues: CASTGLAGIYEQYF. Together with reference TRBV28 and TRBJ2-7, the CDR3 gives the full variable domain: DVKVTQSSRYLVKRTGEKVFLECVQDMDHENMFWYRQDPGLGLRLIYFSYDVKMKEKGDIPEGYSVSREKKERFSLILESASTNQTSMYLCASTGLAGIYEQYFGPGTRLTVT.

This chain links TRBV6-1 with TRBJ1-2; D remains ambiguous. Germline CDR1 reads MNHNS; CDR2 reads SASEGT. This CDR3 is built from 13 residues. The V end lost 0 bases, the J end lost 5 bases, and 7 bases lay between the germline ends. The CDR3 bases are TGTGCCAGCAGTGAAGCGCCAGGATATGGCTACACCTTC. This sequence encodes CASSEAPGYGYTF.

J is TRBJ2-2 and V is TRBV21-1. TRBV21-1 represents a pseudogene. The CDR3 sequence is 16 residues long. The CDR3: CASSNPRTTSGDELFF. DNA of the CDR3: TGTGCCAGCAGCAACCCCCGGACCACTTCCGGTGACGAGCTGTTTTTT.

CDR3: CATSRGAGTPLLDGYTF. The CDR3 DNA follows: TGTGCCACCAGCAGAGGGGCAGGAACACCACTTTTGGATGGCTACACCTTC. This chain connects TRBV15 to TRBJ1-2; D gene uncertain. With 1 base removed from V and 6 bases from J, the gap between germline ends came to 21 bases. The CDR3 covers 17 residues. The germline CDR1 and CDR2 sequences are LNHNV and YYDKDF (reference sequence).

The chain joins TRBV7-8 to TRBJ1-5, with D unresolved. Germline CDR1 SGHVS, CDR2 FQNEAQ. Trimming left V 2 bases short and J 0 bases short, with 8 bases between. The CDR3 loop spans 15 amino acids. The DNA for the CDR3 is TGTGCCAGCAGCTTATCGGGCGATAGCAATCAGCCCCAGCATTTT. This translates into CASSLSGDSNQPQHF.

V and J are TRBV7-2 and TRBJ2-1, with 8 bases that match TRBD2. The germline V gene encodes CDR1 SGHTA and CDR2 FQGNSA. CDR3 length equals 14 residues. V shed 1 base, J shed 12 bases, and the junction held 8 bases outside the gene matches. The CDR3 protein is CASSLGLLRGAQFF. CDR3 nucleotide sequence: TGTGCCAGCAGCTTAGGTTTGTTGCGGGGGGCGCAGTTCTTC.

V gene TRBV29-1 combines with J gene TRBJ2-7; no clear D. Between the trimmed V and J ends, which lost 4 bases and 0 bases, there was a span of 7 bases. The CDR3 covers 12 residues. CDR1 and CDR2 (germline): SQVTM, ANQGSEA. As DNA, the CDR3 is TGCAGCGTTGTGTTCGGCTCCTACGAGCAGTACTTC. The encoded protein is CSVVFGSYEQYF.